This T cell receptor beta chain was found in a study of T cells expressing NK-cell markers (dated by TCRdb to about 2020). Looking at the study overall: In sorted CD3+CD56+NKG2C+, CD3+CD56+NKG2C- and CD3+CD56-NKG2C+ T-cell subsets from several donors, TCR beta-chain repertoires were profiled. Randomly selected healthy volunteers, three men and five women, were used as the eight sequenced donors. Among the eight sequenced donors, seven were HCMV-seropositive and one was HCMV-seronegative. The libraries were sequenced on Illumina HiSeq 2000/2500, MiSeq or NextSeq, producing 2 x 150 bp reads. Summary of the overall study and its limitations: Those dominant clonotypes were again the most abundant among CD3+CD56-NKG2C+ cells in four donors, at roughly 25-60.1%. It remained unclear whether the expanded NKG2C-expressing T cell clones were specific for HCMV antigens. For roughly six donors, the dominant CD3+CD56+NKG2C+ clonotypes were among the top 10 CD8+ clonotypes and accounted for about 1.0-8% of CD8+ T cells.

HCMV-specific IgG was detected in serum with a commercial ELISA kit to determine HCMV serostatus. Ficoll density gradient centrifugation was used to isolate peripheral blood mononuclear cells from blood. The sequencer was an Illumina HiSeq 2000. TCR beta cDNA libraries were made by 5'RACE template switching that added a universal primer site and unique molecular identifiers. Synthesis of cDNA was primed from the TCR beta constant segment and was followed by two consecutive PCR amplification steps. The study's processing was this. Reads were demultiplexed and grouped by UMI with MIGEC, and clonotypes were assembled and quantified with MiTCR. To remove erroneous sequences, TCR cDNA sequences were retained only when supported by two or more reads. The tcR package was used for downstream repertoire analysis, and clonotypes were matched across fractions by CDR3 nucleotide sequence plus V segment. VDJmatch was used to annotate antigen specificity against VDJdb, with one amino acid substitution in CDR3 allowed. Each CDR3 protein sequence appears as one entry after TCRdb reprocessed the reads, and no DNA is included. Here the V and J calls rest on TCRdb's processing, not on the authors' analysis. In this sample's table one finds about 460,000 distinct CDR3 sequences. The ten largest clones take up under 1.5% of the sample.

Taken from cysteine to phenylalanine, the CDR3 has 14 residues. No DNA is recorded. CDR1 and CDR2 (DFQATT, SNEGSKA) derive from the germline V gene (reference sequence). Of note for this clonotype: The antigen it binds to is not known.

Sequencing was performed on blood T cells: a sorted CD56 or NKG2C T cell subset, CD4+ or CD8+ T cells, or bulk PBMC T cells (not recorded which). The sequence joins TRBV20-1 to TRBJ1-1. The receptor's source is a woman aged 45-65 years in good health. Donor details come from another sample of the same person, matched by shared clones. CDR3 protein: CSARGAQKNTEAFF.